This T cell receptor beta chain was identified in a study of cytomegalovirus exposure and HLA in healthy donors. V lost 0 bases, J lost 5 bases, and 7 bases lay in between. Germline V lookup: CDR1 LGHNA, CDR2 YNFKEQ. This CDR3 spans 13 amino acids. Data came from immunoSEQ multiplex PCR; TCRdb stores just in-frame clones and leaves some out. Of about 69,000 clones listed, over 90% are singletons. The chain joins TRBV4-2 to TRBJ1-2; TRBD1 might be the D (5 bases). Source material: PBMCs. This receptor was obtained from a woman aged 18 to 35 in good health and CMV-seronegative. CDR3 loop: CASSQDPGYGYTF. DNA for the CDR3: TGTGCCAGCAGCCAAGATCCAGGGTATGGCTACACCTTC.